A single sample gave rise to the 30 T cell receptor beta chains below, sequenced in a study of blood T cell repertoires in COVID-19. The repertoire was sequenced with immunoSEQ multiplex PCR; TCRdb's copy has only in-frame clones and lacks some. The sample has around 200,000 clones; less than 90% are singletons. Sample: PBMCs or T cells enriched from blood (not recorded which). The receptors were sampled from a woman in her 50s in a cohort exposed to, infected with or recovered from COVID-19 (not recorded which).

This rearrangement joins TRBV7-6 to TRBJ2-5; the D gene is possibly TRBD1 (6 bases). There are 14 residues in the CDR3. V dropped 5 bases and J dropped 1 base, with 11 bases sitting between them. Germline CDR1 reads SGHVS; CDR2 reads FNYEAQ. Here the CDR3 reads CASSKGTSQETQYF. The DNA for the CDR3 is TGTGCCAGCAGCAAGGGGACATCCCAAGAGACCCAGTACTTC.

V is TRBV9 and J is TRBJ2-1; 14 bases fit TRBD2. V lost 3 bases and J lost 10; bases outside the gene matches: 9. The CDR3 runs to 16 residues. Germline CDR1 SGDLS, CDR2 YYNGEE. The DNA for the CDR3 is TGTGCCAGCAGCGGAGGGACTAGCGGGGGTCATTGGGAGCAGTTCTTC. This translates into CASSGGTSGGHWEQFF.

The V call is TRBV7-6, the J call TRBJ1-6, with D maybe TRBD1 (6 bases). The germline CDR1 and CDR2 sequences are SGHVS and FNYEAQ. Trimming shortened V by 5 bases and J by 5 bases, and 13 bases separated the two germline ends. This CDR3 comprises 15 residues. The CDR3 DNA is TGTGCCAGCAGCCTTACAGGGCTCGATAATTCACCCCTCCACTTT. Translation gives CASSLTGLDNSPLHF.

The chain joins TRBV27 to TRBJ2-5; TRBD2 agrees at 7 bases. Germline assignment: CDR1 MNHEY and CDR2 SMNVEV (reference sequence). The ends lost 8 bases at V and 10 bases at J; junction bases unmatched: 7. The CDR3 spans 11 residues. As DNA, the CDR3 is TGTGCCAGCTCCTTAGGGACTATCCAGTACTTC. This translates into CASSLGTIQYF.

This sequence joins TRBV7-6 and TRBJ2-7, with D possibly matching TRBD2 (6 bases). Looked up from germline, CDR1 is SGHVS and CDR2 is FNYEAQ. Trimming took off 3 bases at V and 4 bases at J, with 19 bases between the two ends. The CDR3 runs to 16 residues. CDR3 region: CASSLIADPLRYEQYF. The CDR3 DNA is TGTGCCAGCAGCTTGATAGCGGATCCCTTACGGTACGAGCAGTACTTC. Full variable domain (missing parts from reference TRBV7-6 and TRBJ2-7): GAGVSQSPRYKVTKRGQDVALRCDPISGHVSLYWYRQALGQGPEFLTYFNYEAQQDKSGLPNDRFSAERPEGSISTLTIQRTEQRDSAMYRCASSLIADPLRYEQYFGPGTRLTVT.

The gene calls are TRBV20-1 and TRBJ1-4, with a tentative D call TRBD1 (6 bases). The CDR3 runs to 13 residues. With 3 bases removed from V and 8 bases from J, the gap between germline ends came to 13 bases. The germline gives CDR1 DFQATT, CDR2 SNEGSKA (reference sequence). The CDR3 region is CSASTSGEEKLFF. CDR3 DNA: TGCAGTGCTAGTACTTCAGGGGAAGAAAAACTGTTTTTT.

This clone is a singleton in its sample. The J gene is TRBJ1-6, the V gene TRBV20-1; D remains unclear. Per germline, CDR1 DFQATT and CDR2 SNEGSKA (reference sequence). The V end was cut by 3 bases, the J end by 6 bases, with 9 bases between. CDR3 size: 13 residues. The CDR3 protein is CSASGLSNSPLHF. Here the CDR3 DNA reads TGCAGTGCTAGTGGCCTATCTAATTCACCCCTCCACTTT.

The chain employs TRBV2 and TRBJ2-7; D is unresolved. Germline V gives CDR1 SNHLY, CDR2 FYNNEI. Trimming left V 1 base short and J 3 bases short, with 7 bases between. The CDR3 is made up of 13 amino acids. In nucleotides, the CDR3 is TGTGCCAGCAGTGAAGAGACACTCTACGAGCAGTACTTC. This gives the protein CASSEETLYEQYF.

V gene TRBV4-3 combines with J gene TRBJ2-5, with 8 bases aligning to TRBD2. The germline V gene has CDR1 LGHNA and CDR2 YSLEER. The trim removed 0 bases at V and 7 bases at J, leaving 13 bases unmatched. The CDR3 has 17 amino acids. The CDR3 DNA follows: TGCGCCAGCAGCCAAGATATAGCGGGGTACTCTGGGGGGACCCAGTACTTC. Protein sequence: CASSQDIAGYSGGTQYF.

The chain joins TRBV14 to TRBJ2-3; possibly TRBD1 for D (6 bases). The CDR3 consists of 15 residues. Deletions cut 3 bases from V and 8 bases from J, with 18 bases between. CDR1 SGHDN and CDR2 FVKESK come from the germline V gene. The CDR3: CASSHGEPRGGTQYF. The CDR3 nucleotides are TGTGCCAGCAGCCACGGGGAACCTCGAGGGGGTACGCAGTATTTT.

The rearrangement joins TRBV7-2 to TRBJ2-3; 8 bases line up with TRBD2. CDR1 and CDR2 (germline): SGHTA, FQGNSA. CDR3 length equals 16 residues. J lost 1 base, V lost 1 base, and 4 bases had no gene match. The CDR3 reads CASSLGPAGGTDTQYF. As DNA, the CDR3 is TGTGCCAGCAGCTTAGGTCCAGCGGGGGGCACAGATACGCAGTATTTT.

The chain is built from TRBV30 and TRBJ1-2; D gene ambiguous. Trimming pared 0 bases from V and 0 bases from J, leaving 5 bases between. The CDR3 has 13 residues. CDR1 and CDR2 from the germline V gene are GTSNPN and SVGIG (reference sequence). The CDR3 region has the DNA TGTGCCTGGAGTGTGTTAACTAACTATGGCTACACCTTC. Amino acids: CAWSVLTNYGYTF. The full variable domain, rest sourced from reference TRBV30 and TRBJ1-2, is SQTIHQWPATLVQPVGSPLSLECTVEGTSNPNLYWYRQAAGRGLQLLFYSVGIGQISSEVPQNLSASRPQDRQFILSSKKLLLSDSGFYLCAWSVLTNYGYTFGSGTRLTVV.

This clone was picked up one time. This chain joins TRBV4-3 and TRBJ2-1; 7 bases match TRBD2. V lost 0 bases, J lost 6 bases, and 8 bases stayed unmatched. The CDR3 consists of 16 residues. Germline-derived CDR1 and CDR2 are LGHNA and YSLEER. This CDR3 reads CASSQDPSGIANEQFF. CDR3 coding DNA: TGCGCCAGCAGCCAAGATCCTAGCGGAATAGCCAATGAGCAGTTCTTC.

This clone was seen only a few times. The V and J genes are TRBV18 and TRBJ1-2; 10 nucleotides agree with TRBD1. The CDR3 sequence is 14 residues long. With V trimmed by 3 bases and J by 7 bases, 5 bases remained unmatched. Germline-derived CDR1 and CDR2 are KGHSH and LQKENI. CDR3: CASSPSGTGVGYTF. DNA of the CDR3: TGTGCCAGCTCACCTTCCGGGACAGGGGTTGGCTACACCTTC.

For the CDR3, the DNA is TGTGCCAGCAGCCATCCACCCGAGTCACCCCTCCACTTT. Translation: CASSHPPESPLHF. The chain couples TRBV4-2 to TRBJ1-6; D is uncertain. The CDR3 spans 13 residues. CDR1 and CDR2 (germline): LGHNA, YNFKEQ. V gave up 3 bases and J gave up 10 bases, with 10 bases separating them.

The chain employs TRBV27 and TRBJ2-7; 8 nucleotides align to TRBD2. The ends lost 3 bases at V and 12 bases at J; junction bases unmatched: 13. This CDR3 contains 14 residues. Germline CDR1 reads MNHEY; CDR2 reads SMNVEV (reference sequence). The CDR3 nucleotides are TGTGCCAGCAGTTTGCGGGCTAGCGGGCATTCGCTGTACTTC. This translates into CASSLRASGHSLYF.

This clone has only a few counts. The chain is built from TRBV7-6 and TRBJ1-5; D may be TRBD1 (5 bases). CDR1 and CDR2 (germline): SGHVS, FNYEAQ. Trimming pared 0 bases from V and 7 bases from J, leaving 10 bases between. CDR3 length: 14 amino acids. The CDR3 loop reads CASSLAAGNQPQHF. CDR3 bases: TGTGCCAGCAGCTTAGCGGCAGGGAACCAGCCCCAGCATTTT.

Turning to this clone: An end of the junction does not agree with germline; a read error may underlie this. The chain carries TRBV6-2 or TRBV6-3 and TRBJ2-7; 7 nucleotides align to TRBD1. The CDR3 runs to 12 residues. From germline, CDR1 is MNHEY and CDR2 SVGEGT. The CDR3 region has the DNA TGTGCCAGCAGTAATTCCGAGGGACAGCCTTCCTTC. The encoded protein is CASSNSEGQPSF.

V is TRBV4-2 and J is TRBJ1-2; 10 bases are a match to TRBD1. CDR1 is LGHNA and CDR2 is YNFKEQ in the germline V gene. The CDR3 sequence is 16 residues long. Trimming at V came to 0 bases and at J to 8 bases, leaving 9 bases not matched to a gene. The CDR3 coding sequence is TGTGCCAGCAGCCAAGATCACTGGACAGGGGGTAAAGGCTACACCTTC. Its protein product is CASSQDHWTGGKGYTF.

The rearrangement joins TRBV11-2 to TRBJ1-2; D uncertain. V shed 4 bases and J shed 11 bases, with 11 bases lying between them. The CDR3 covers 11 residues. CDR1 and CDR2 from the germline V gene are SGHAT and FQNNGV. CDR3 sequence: CASSSEWFYTF. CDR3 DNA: TGTGCCAGCAGCTCCGAGTGGTTTTACACCTTC.

The DNA for the CDR3 is TGTGCCAGCAAAGGAGAGGTATACGAGCAGTACTTC. Translated, it gives CASKGEVYEQYF. The chain employs TRBV2 and TRBJ2-7; D is uncertain. The V and J ends lost 7 bases and 4 bases respectively, with 11 bases between them. The CDR3 has 12 amino acids. Germline values: CDR1 SNHLY, CDR2 FYNNEI. Supplemented by reference TRBV2 and TRBJ2-7, the full variable domain reads EPEVTQTPSHQVTQMGQEVILRCVPISNHLYFYWYRQILGQKVEFLVSFYNNEISEKSEIFDDQFSVERPDGSNFTLKIRSTKLEDSAMYFCASKGEVYEQYFGPGTRLTVT.

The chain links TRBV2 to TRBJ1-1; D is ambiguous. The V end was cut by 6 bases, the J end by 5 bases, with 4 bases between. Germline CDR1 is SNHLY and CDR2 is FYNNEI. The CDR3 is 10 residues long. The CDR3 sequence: CASRTTEAFF. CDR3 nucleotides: TGTGCCAGCAGAACTACTGAAGCTTTCTTT.

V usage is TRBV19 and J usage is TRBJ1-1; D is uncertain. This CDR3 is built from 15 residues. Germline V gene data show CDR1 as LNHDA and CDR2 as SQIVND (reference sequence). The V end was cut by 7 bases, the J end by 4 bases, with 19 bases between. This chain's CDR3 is CASTEEGGKGTEAFF. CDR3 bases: TGTGCCAGTACAGAAGAGGGAGGGAAAGGCACTGAAGCTTTCTTT.

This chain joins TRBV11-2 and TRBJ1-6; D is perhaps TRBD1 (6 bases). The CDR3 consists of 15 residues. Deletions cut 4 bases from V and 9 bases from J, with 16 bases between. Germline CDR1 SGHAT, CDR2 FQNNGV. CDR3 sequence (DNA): TGTGCCAGCAGCTACACACAGGGTTTTGGTTCACCCCTCCACTTT. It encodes CASSYTQGFGSPLHF.

This CDR3 reads CAWSSRAQGNGYTF. The CDR3 DNA sequence: TGTGCCTGGAGTTCTCGGGCGCAGGGGAATGGCTACACCTTC. This rearrangement joins TRBV30 to TRBJ1-2, with a tentative D call TRBD1 (6 bases). There are 14 residues in the CDR3. The germline V gene has CDR1 GTSNPN and CDR2 SVGIG (reference sequence). The ends were cut back, 2 bases at V and 6 bases at J, with 16 bases in the middle.

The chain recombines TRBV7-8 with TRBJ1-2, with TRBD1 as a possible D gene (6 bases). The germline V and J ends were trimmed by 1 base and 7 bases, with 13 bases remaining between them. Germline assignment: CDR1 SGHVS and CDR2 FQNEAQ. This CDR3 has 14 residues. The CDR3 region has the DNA TGTGCCAGCAGCTTAGAATCAGGGGTTTTTGGCTACACCTTC. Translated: CASSLESGVFGYTF. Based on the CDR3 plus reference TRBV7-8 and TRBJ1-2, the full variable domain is GAGVSQSPRYKVAKRGQDVALRCDPISGHVSLFWYQQALGQGPEFLTYFQNEAQLDKSGLPSDRFFAERPEGSVSTLKIQRTQQEDSAVYLCASSLESGVFGYTFGSGTRLTVV.

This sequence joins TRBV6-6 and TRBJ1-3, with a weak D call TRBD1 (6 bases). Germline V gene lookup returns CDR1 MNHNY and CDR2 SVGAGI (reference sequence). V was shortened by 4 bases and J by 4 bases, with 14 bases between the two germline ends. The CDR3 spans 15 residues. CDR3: CASSSPGRGGNTIYF. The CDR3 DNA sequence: TGTGCCAGCAGTTCCCCGGGGAGGGGGGGAAACACCATATATTTT.

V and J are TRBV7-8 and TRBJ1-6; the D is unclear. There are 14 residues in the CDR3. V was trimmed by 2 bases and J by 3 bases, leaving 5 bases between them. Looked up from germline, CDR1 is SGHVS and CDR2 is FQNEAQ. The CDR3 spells CASSLSVYNSPLHF. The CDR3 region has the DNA TGTGCCAGCAGCTTATCAGTCTATAATTCACCCCTCCACTTT.

The CDR3 loop is CASSLGAGGSTAYEQYF. Written as DNA, the CDR3 is TGTGCCAGCAGTTTAGGGGCCGGGGGGAGCACAGCCTACGAGCAGTACTTC. The chain has TRBV28 and TRBJ2-7; 7 bases fit TRBD2. There are 17 residues in the CDR3. Germline values: CDR1 MDHEN, CDR2 SYDVKM. V dropped 2 bases and J dropped 2; count of bases not matched to a gene: 12.

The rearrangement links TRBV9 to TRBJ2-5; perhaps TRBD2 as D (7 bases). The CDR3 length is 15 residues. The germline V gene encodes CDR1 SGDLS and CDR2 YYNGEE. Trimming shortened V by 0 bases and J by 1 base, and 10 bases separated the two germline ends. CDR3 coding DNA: TGTGCCAGCAGCGTAGGGGGGGGCCGCCAAGAGACCCAGTACTTC. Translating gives CASSVGGGRQETQYF.